This is a list of T cell receptor beta chains from one sample in a study of cytomegalovirus exposure and HLA in healthy donors. Libraries were prepared by immunoSEQ multiplex PCR; TCRdb keeps only in-frame clonotypes and omits some of them. This sample has about 180,000 clones, with about three quarters found just once. Specimen: PBMCs. Every receptor here comes from a man younger than 30 in good health and CMV-seronegative. Each CDR3 is given with its conserved first and last residue. Fields, in order: D gene, J gene, V gene, clone size, CDR3 protein. The D gene is left open where the match is weak. Clone size is not always given. Where it is, it says once, few, many or a class for expanded clones.

TRBD1 NA TRBV6-1 NA CASSETGQGIGEQYF
NA TRBJ1-1 TRBV2 NA CASSTQGLGDWEAFF
NA TRBJ1-3 TRBV28 NA CASSLGQSGNTIYF
NA TRBJ2-6 TRBV9 NA CASSPELGGEGSGANVLTF
TRBD2 TRBJ2-2 TRBV11-2 NA CASSPLGLAGTNTGELFF
NA TRBJ1-1 TRBV5-8 once CASSLARNTEAFF
NA TRBJ2-1 TRBV14 few CASSQRGHNEQFF
TRBD1 TRBJ1-5 TRBV6-6 NA CASLAGTAYLPQHF
NA TRBJ2-7 TRBV5-4 once CASSTGKGEFKEQYF
TRBD2 TRBJ2-3 TRBV7-9 NA CASSHSWGGSTDTQYF
NA TRBJ2-2 TRBV2 NA CASSEQGYIGGELFF
TRBD1 TRBJ2-1 TRBV18 few CASSPGQEQFF
NA TRBJ2-1 TRBV27 NA CASSLPAGEQFF
NA TRBJ1-3 TRBV6-1 few CASSELGSVRTIYF
NA TRBJ2-3 TRBV4-1 NA CASSREDRRTDTQYF
NA NA TRBV7-8 NA CASSLSRNYEQYF
NA TRBJ2-5 TRBV7-9 NA CASSFPREQETQYF
NA TRBJ2-7 TRBV2 NA CASNNYEQYF